One sample yielded the 16 T cell receptor beta chains listed below, sequenced in a study of blood T cell repertoires in COVID-19. Clones were sequenced by immunoSEQ multiplex PCR, and TCRdb holds only the in-frame ones, with some missing. The data hold 120,000 or so clones, with 65% to 85% observed a single time. The sequenced sample consisted of peripheral blood. All receptors derive from an elderly man with active or convalescent COVID-19.

The chain uses TRBV28 and TRBJ1-1, with 7 bases that match TRBD1. CDR1 is MDHEN and CDR2 is SYDVKM in the germline V gene. CDR3 length: 16 amino acids. J was trimmed by 0 bases and V by 7 bases; bases with no gene match: 11. This chain's CDR3 is CASIRRNRGMNTEAFF. CDR3 coding DNA: TGTGCCAGCATCAGAAGGAACAGGGGAATGAACACTGAAGCTTTCTTT.

V and J are TRBV2 and TRBJ2-7, with 14 bases fitting TRBD2. Trimming at V came to 6 bases and at J to 2 bases, leaving 12 bases not matched to a gene. The CDR3 loop spans 18 amino acids. The germline CDR1 and CDR2 sequences are SNHLY and FYNNEI. CDR3 DNA: TGTGCCAGCAGGCCCGGGACTAGCGGGAGAGGGGCCCCCTACGAGCAGTACTTC. Translating it yields CASRPGTSGRGAPYEQYF.

The chain employs TRBV19 and TRBJ2-1; TRBD2 aligns across 9 bases. This CDR3 is 16 amino acids long. The V gene end was trimmed by 4 bases and the J gene end by 8 bases; junction bases not matched to a gene: 12. Germline loops: CDR1 LNHDA, CDR2 SQIVND (reference sequence). The CDR3 nucleotides read TGTGCCAGTAGTAATGAGCGGGGGGCCCTCAGGGATGAGCAGTTCTTC. This codes for CASSNERGALRDEQFF.

The rearrangement uses TRBV5-1 and TRBJ2-3; 8 bases map to TRBD1. Per the germline V gene, CDR1 is SGHRS and CDR2 is YFSETQ. This CDR3 is built from 14 residues. V trimming: 1 base; J trimming: 6 bases; junction bases outside the gene matches: 4. The CDR3 spells CASSLQGAKDTQYF. The CDR3 bases are TGCGCCAGCAGCTTGCAGGGGGCCAAGGATACGCAGTATTTT.

This clone was detected only once. The chain is built from TRBV5-6 and TRBJ1-4, with TRBD1 matching over 10 bases. CDR1 and CDR2 from the germline V gene are SGHDT and YYEEEE. J lost 6 bases, V lost 2 bases, and 4 bases had no gene match. There are 15 residues in the CDR3. The CDR3 nucleotides are TGTGCCAGCAGCTTATACGGGACAGGGGATGAAAAACTGTTTTTT. Translated: CASSLYGTGDEKLFF.

The chain joins TRBV7-8 to TRBJ2-2, with a possible D match to TRBD2 (6 bases). Germline V gene data show CDR1 as SGHVS and CDR2 as FQNEAQ. Trimming removed 1 base at V and 1 base at J, with 10 bases between. The CDR3 sequence is 16 residues long. CDR3 nucleotides: TGTGCCAGCAGCTTAGTTAACGGGAGGAACACCGGGGAGCTGTTTTTT. Protein sequence: CASSLVNGRNTGELFF.

The chain couples TRBV27 to TRBJ1-2, with D perhaps matching TRBD1 (6 bases). Trimming cost V 5 bases and J 7 bases, with 11 bases left between them. Germline CDR1 and CDR2: MNHEY and SMNVEV (reference sequence). This CDR3 region has 12 residues. The CDR3 reads CASSLRGIGYTF. CDR3 coding DNA: TGTGCCAGCAGTCTCAGGGGAATTGGCTACACCTTC.

V is TRBV2 and J is TRBJ2-1; 7 positions match TRBD2. The CDR3 loop spans 16 amino acids. Trimming took 3 bases from V and 7 from J; bases not matched to a gene: 12. Germline CDR1 and CDR2: SNHLY and FYNNEI. Here the CDR3 reads CASSEPPRGVGNEQFF. The DNA for the CDR3 is TGTGCCAGCAGTGAGCCCCCCCGGGGGGTTGGAAATGAGCAGTTCTTC.

The chain couples TRBV6-2 or TRBV6-3 to TRBJ2-7; no reliable D call. The V gene's germline CDR1 is MNHEY and CDR2 SVGEGT. This CDR3 has 19 amino acids. Deletions cut 0 bases from V and 5 bases from J, with 26 bases between. This chain's CDR3 is CASSYSIPVFVGWSNEQYF. CDR3 coding DNA: TGTGCCAGCAGTTACTCGATTCCGGTCTTCGTGGGTTGGAGCAACGAGCAGTACTTC.

The rearrangement links TRBV5-1 to TRBJ2-5; 7 nucleotides line up with TRBD1. This CDR3 has 15 residues. The V gene's germline CDR1 is SGHRS and CDR2 YFSETQ. Trimming at V came to 4 bases and at J to 4 bases, leaving 10 bases not matched to a gene. CDR3 nucleotides: TGCGCCAGCAGCGAAAGACAGGGTTGGGGAGAGACCCAGTACTTC. It codes for CASSERQGWGETQYF.

The chain combines TRBV6-2 or TRBV6-3 with TRBJ1-1, with 10 positions matching TRBD1. CDR3 length equals 15 residues. V shed 4 bases, J shed 3 bases, and the junction held 5 bases outside the gene matches. The germline gives CDR1 MNHEY, CDR2 SVGEGT. The CDR3 sequence: CASSSRDRGYTEAFF. As DNA, the CDR3 is TGTGCCAGCAGTTCCCGGGACAGGGGATACACTGAAGCTTTCTTT.

V and J are TRBV4-1 and TRBJ2-5; a weak D match, TRBD1 (5 bases). The length of the CDR3 is 15 residues. With 2 bases removed from V and 3 bases from J, the gap between germline ends came to 13 bases. Germline V gene sequence: CDR1 MGHRA, CDR2 YSYEKL. The CDR3 DNA reads as TGCGCCAGCAGCCAAAAAGAACCACAGGAAGAGACCCAGTACTTC. It is translated as CASSQKEPQEETQYF.

The chain joins TRBV5-6 to TRBJ2-5; 11 positions match TRBD2. This CDR3 has 15 amino acids. V dropped 0 bases and J dropped 4; count of bases not matched to a gene: 2. Germline loops: CDR1 SGHDT, CDR2 YYEEEE. The DNA of the CDR3 is TGTGCCAGCAGCTTGGGGCTAGCGGGGGGAGAGACCCAGTACTTC. Translating it yields CASSLGLAGGETQYF.

This chain connects TRBV3-1 (or the pseudogene TRBV3-2) to TRBJ1-1; 8 bases align to TRBD1. CDR1 and CDR2 (germline): LGHDT, YNNKEL (reference sequence). CDR3 length equals 14 residues. The trim removed 2 bases at V and 4 bases at J, leaving 3 bases unmatched. CDR3 DNA: TGTGCCAGCAGCCAATTCCAGGGGGCCACTGAAGCTTTCTTT. Its protein is CASSQFQGATEAFF.

V usage is TRBV6-2 or TRBV6-3 and J usage is TRBJ1-2, with 7 positions matching TRBD1. Per the germline V gene, CDR1 is MNHEY and CDR2 is SVGEGT. The ends lost 4 bases at V and 7 bases at J; junction bases unmatched: 9. The CDR3 loop spans 14 amino acids. The CDR3 DNA reads TGTGCCAGCAGTTCAACTCAGGGGGTTGGTGGCTACACCTTC. It specifies CASSSTQGVGGYTF.

As for this clone: A junction end diverges from the germline sequence, so it may reflect a read error. This sequence joins TRBV6-4 and TRBJ1-6; D is ambiguous. The CDR3 totals 13 residues. Germline V gene sequence: CDR1 MRHNA, CDR2 SNTAGT. Here the CDR3 DNA reads TGTGCCAGCAGTGACTCCGATAATTCACCCCTCCACTTT. Translation gives CASSDSDNSPLHF.